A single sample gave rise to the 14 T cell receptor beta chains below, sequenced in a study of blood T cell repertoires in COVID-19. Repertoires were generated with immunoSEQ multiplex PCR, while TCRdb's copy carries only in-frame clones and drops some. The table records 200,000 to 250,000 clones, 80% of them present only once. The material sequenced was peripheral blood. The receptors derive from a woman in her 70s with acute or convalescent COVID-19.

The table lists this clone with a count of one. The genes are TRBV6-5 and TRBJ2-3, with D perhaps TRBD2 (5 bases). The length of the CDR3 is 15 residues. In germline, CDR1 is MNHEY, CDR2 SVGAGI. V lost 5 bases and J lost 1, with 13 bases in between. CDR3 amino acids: CASSPGEYGTDTQYF. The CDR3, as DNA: TGTGCCAGCAGTCCCGGGGAGTATGGCACAGATACGCAGTATTTT.

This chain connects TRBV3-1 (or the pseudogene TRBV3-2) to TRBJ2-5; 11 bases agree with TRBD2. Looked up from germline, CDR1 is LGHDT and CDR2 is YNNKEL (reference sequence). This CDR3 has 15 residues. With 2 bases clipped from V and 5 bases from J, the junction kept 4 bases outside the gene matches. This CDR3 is CASSQPSGRLETQYF. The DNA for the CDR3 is TGTGCCAGCAGCCAACCTAGCGGGAGGTTGGAGACCCAGTACTTC.

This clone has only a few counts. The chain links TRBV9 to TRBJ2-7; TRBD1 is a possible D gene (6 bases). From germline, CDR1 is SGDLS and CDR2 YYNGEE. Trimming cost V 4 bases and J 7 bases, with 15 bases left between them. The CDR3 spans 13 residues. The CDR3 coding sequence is TGTGCCAGCAGCCCCACGGACAGTTTAGAGCAGTACTTC. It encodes CASSPTDSLEQYF.

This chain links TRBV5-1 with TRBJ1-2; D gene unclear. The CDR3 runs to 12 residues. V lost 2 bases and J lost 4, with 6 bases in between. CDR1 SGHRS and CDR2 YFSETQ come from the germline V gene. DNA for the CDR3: TGCGCCAGCAGCTTCGGGAGCTATGGCTACACCTTC. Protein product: CASSFGSYGYTF.

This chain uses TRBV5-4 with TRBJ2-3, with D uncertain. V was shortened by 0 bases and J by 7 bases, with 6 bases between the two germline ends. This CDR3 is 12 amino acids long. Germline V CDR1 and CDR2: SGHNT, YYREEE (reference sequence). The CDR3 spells CASSLGANTQYF. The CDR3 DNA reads TGTGCCAGCAGCTTGGGGGCTAATACGCAGTATTTT.

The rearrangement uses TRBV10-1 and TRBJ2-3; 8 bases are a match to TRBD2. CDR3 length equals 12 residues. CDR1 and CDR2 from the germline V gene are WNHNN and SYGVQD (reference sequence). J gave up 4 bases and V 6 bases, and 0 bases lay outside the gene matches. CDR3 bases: TGCGCCAGCAGCGGGGGGGCAGATACGCAGTATTTT. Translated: CASSGGADTQYF.

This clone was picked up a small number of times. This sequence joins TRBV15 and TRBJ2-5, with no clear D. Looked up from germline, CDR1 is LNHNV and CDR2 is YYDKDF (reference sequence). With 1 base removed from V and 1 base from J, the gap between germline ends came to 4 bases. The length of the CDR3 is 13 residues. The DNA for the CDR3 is TGTGCCACCAGCAGAGTGGCCCAAGAGACCCAGTACTTC. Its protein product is CATSRVAQETQYF.

The CDR3 DNA follows: TGTGCCAGCAGTACTAGCGGGAGGGCTGAAGAGACCCAGTACTTC. This translates into CASSTSGRAEETQYF. The chain combines TRBV6-5 with TRBJ2-5; 13 nucleotides agree with TRBD2. CDR1 and CDR2 (germline): MNHEY, SVGAGI. The CDR3 contains 15 residues. The ends lost 5 bases at V and 3 bases at J; junction bases unmatched: 3.

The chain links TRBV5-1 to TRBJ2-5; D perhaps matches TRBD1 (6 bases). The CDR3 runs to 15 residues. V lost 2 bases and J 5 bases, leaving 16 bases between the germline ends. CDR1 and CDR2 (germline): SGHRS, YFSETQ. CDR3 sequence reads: CASSFSDYQGETQYF. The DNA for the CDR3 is TGCGCCAGCAGCTTCTCGGATTACCAGGGGGAGACCCAGTACTTC. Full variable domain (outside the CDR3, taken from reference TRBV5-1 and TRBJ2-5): KAGVTQTPRYLIKTRGQQVTLSCSPISGHRSVSWYQQTPGQGLQFLFEYFSETQRNKGNFPGRFSGRQFSNSRSEMNVSTLELGDSALYLCASSFSDYQGETQYFGPGTRLLVL.

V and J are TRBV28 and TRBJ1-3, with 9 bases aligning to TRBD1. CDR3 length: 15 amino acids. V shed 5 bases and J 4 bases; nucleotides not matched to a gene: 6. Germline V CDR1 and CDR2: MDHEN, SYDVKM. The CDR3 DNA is TGTGCCAGCAGTCCACAAGGACAGGGGGGAAACACCATATATTTT. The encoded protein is CASSPQGQGGNTIYF. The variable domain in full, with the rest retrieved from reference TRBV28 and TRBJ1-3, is DVKVTQSSRYLVKRTGEKVFLECVQDMDHENMFWYRQDPGLGLRLIYFSYDVKMKEKGDIPEGYSVSREKKERFSLILESASTNQTSMYLCASSPQGQGGNTIYFGEGSWLTVV.

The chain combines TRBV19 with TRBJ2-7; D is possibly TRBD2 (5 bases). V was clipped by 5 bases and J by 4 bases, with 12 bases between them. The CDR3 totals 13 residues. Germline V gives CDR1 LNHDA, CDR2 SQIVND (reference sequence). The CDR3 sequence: CASSDQAVYEQYF. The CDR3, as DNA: TGTGCCAGTAGTGACCAAGCGGTGTACGAGCAGTACTTC.

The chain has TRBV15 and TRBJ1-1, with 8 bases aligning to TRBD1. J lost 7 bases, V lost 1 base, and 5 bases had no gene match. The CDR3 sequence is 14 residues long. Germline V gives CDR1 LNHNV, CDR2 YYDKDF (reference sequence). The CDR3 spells CATSRGTGTGEAFF. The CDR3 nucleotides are TGTGCCACCAGCAGAGGGACAGGGACGGGTGAAGCTTTCTTT.

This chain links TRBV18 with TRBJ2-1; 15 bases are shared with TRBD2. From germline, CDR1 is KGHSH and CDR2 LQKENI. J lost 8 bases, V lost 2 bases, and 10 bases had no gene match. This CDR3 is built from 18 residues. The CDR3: CASSPLSGLAGGRDEQFF. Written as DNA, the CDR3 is TGTGCCAGCTCACCATTATCGGGACTAGCGGGAGGTCGGGATGAGCAGTTCTTC.

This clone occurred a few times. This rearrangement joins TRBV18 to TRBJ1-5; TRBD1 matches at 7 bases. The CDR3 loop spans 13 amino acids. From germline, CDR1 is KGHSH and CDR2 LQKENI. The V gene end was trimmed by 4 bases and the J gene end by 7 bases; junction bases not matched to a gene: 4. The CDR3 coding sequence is TGTGCCAGCTCACAGGGACAGAACCAGCCCCAGCATTTT. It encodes CASSQGQNQPQHF.